Reported below is one T cell receptor beta chain. Its antigen is not identified. J was trimmed by 7 bases and V by 5 bases; bases with no gene match: 8. The germline gives CDR1 SGHNT, CDR2 YENEEA. CDR3 length: 16 amino acids. One entry per CDR3 protein, called by TCRdb with MiXCR from the 5' RACE reads. The sample lists a few hundred thousand distinct CDR3 sequences, 9.5% to 13% occurring once. The entry originates in a study of T cells after yellow fever vaccination. Broader study findings: Primary-vaccination clones mostly resurfaced post-booster (under 98% CD4, 85% to 90% CD8). It was a small share of clonotypes that appeared in both CD4 and CD8 compartments. Contaminants from the bulk population, in the form of abundant clonotypes, could be found in FACS-sorted repertoires.

The sample consisted of PBMCs, taken on the day of the first yellow fever vaccination. The rearrangement uses TRBV11-3 and TRBJ2-1, with TRBD2 identical over 13 bases. The receptor was derived from a man between 18 and 29 years old who received the YFV17D yellow fever vaccine. CDR3 region: CASSPRTSGGLNEQFF. For the CDR3, the DNA is TGTGCCAGCAGCCCGCGGACTAGCGGGGGCCTAAATGAGCAGTTCTTC.